The 28 T cell receptor beta chains below all came from one sample that was sequenced in a study of OX40 agonist ivuxolimab in advanced cancers. Library creation used the immunoSEQ multiplex PCR assay. The table comes from immuneACCESS by way of TCRdb, which keeps in-frame sequences with V and J called. Part of the clones is missing from these tables; in studies checked, under half for an unresolved V gene and the rest for unknown reasons. This sample gives under 40,000 clones in total; around three quarters of them show up just once. Around 13% of the sample rests with the top ten. Sequencing used CD4+ or CD8+ T cells sorted from blood, obtained in a trial of the OX40 agonist ivuxolimab. The source is an adult with an advanced solid tumor such as melanoma, head and neck, liver or kidney cancer.

This chain connects TRBV7-2 to TRBJ1-1; unclear D gene. CDR3 length: 15 residues. Germline CDR1 and CDR2: SGHTA and FQGNSA. Trimming pared 1 base from V and 5 bases from J, leaving 14 bases between. Written as DNA, the CDR3 is TGTGCCAGCAGCTTAGTAGGTCCGGGGATGACTGAAGCTTTCTTT. This sequence encodes CASSLVGPGMTEAFF.

The V call is TRBV6-1, the J call TRBJ2-3; maybe TRBD1 (6 bases). The CDR3 loop spans 14 amino acids. V lost 3 bases and J 2 bases, leaving 9 bases between the germline ends. Germline values: CDR1 MNHNS, CDR2 SASEGT. DNA for the CDR3: TGTGCCAGCAGTGAGGGGGCTCTCACAGATACGCAGTATTTT. This codes for CASSEGALTDTQYF.

A few counts support this clone. The rearrangement uses TRBV30 and TRBJ1-1, with D unresolved. Trimming left V 7 bases short and J 0 bases short, with 15 bases between. CDR3 length equals 14 residues. In germline, CDR1 is GTSNPN, CDR2 SVGIG (reference sequence). CDR3 DNA sequence: TGTGCCTATGGAATAGGCTGGGTGAACACTGAAGCTTTCTTT. Its translation: CAYGIGWVNTEAFF.

This clone showed up just once. This chain uses TRBV30 with TRBJ2-1; D unresolved. Germline loops: CDR1 GTSNPN, CDR2 SVGIG (reference sequence). The CDR3 is 12 residues long. V lost 0 bases, J lost 10 bases, and 10 bases lay in between. The CDR3 DNA reads TGTGCCTGGAGTGTGGGCGCCCCCGAGCAGTTCTTC. It encodes CAWSVGAPEQFF. Based on the CDR3 plus reference TRBV30 and TRBJ2-1, the full variable domain is SQTIHQWPATLVQPVGSPLSLECTVEGTSNPNLYWYRQAAGRGLQLLFYSVGIGQISSEVPQNLSASRPQDRQFILSSKKLLLSDSGFYLCAWSVGAPEQFFGPGTRLTVL.

CDR3 loop: CASSVGGSMNTEAFF. DNA of the CDR3: TGCGCCAGCAGCGTTGGCGGGAGCATGAACACTGAAGCTTTCTTT. V and J are TRBV4-3 and TRBJ1-1; D uncertain. V lost 5 bases, J lost 0 bases, and 13 bases lay in between. Germline V gene lookup returns CDR1 LGHNA and CDR2 YSLEER. CDR3 length equals 15 residues.

This clone was counted once. The V and J genes are TRBV11-2 and TRBJ1-1; no definite D call. CDR3 length: 13 residues. Germline V gene data show CDR1 as SGHAT and CDR2 as FQNNGV. Trimming stripped 4 bases from V and 5 bases from J, with 11 bases between. Here the CDR3 reads CASSSSMWTEAFF. CDR3 DNA sequence: TGTGCCAGCAGCTCGTCTATGTGGACTGAAGCTTTCTTT.

The chain employs TRBV28 and TRBJ1-2; D may be TRBD1 (5 bases). CDR1 is MDHEN and CDR2 is SYDVKM in the germline V gene. V lost 6 bases to trimming and J lost 4 bases, with 12 bases between them. CDR3 length: 13 amino acids. CDR3 loop: CASSNLGGYGYTF. The CDR3 nucleotides are TGTGCCAGCAGCAACTTGGGGGGCTATGGCTACACCTTC.

In its sample, this clone was seen a few times. The CDR3 region has the DNA TGTGCCAGCAGCTTAAGGGATGGCTACACCTTC. It translates to CASSLRDGYTF. The chain employs TRBV7-9 and TRBJ1-2; no definite D call. The CDR3 spans 11 residues. Between the trimmed V and J ends, which lost 2 bases and 6 bases, there was a span of 4 bases. Germline CDR1 is SEHNR and CDR2 is FQNEAQ (reference sequence).

DNA of the CDR3: TGTGCCAGCAGCCAACGGGCCCATCAAGAGACCCAGTACTTC. Residues: CASSQRAHQETQYF. The chain joins TRBV7-2 to TRBJ2-5; D not certain. The V end lost 5 bases, the J end lost 2 bases, and 12 bases lay between the germline ends. CDR1 SGHTA and CDR2 FQGNSA come from the germline V gene. The CDR3 loop spans 14 amino acids.

The V call is TRBV5-6, the J call TRBJ2-7, with D possibly being TRBD2 (5 bases). Germline V gives CDR1 SGHDT, CDR2 YYEEEE. This CDR3 has 17 amino acids. Deletions cut 0 bases from V and 6 bases from J, with 22 bases between. The CDR3 loop reads CASSLGGVGSGSGEQYF. CDR3 DNA sequence: TGTGCCAGCAGCTTGGGGGGTGTAGGGTCGGGATCGGGCGAGCAGTACTTC.

The chain couples TRBV2 to TRBJ1-1; TRBD1 might be the D (6 bases). The germline CDR1 and CDR2 sequences are SNHLY and FYNNEI. V dropped 1 base and J dropped 3 bases, with 9 bases sitting between them. The CDR3 covers 14 residues. CDR3 loop: CASSEGAGDTEAFF. For the CDR3, the DNA is TGTGCCAGCAGTGAAGGGGCAGGGGACACTGAAGCTTTCTTT.

The V call is TRBV2, the J call TRBJ2-1; D is undetermined. The CDR3 covers 14 residues. Germline CDR1 and CDR2: SNHLY and FYNNEI. Trimming stripped 8 bases from V and 1 base from J, with 12 bases between. The CDR3 is CASLSSESYNEQFF. The DNA for the CDR3 is TGTGCCAGCTTGTCATCGGAATCCTACAATGAGCAGTTCTTC.

This clone was seen once. The CDR3 sequence is CAISVGREGRFNEQFF. The CDR3 DNA follows: TGTGCCATCAGTGTGGGGCGGGAGGGCCGGTTTAATGAGCAGTTCTTC. V is TRBV10-3 and J is TRBJ2-1; 9 nucleotides line up with TRBD2. The CDR3 contains 16 residues. Germline V gives CDR1 ENHRY, CDR2 SYGVKD. V dropped 4 bases and J dropped 7; count of bases not matched to a gene: 11.

The rearrangement joins TRBV19 to TRBJ1-2; a possible D gene is TRBD1 (5 bases). V was pared by 4 bases and J by 5 bases, with 11 bases between. The CDR3 totals 13 residues. The V gene's germline CDR1 is LNHDA and CDR2 SQIVND (reference sequence). CDR3 sequence reads: CASSTSTGYGYTF. CDR3 coding DNA: TGTGCCAGTAGTACATCAACAGGATATGGCTACACCTTC.

This clone was counted once. The chain joins TRBV10-3 to TRBJ2-5; D is undetermined. V shed 2 bases and J shed 3 bases, with 7 bases lying between them. The CDR3 is made up of 13 amino acids. The germline gives CDR1 ENHRY, CDR2 SYGVKD. The CDR3: CAISENGKETQYF. In DNA, the CDR3 is TGTGCCATCAGTGAGAACGGTAAAGAGACCCAGTACTTC.

The gene calls are TRBV9 and TRBJ1-1; TRBD1 aligns across 8 bases. V was clipped by 0 bases and J by 4 bases; unmatched bases: 14. Per the germline V gene, CDR1 is SGDLS and CDR2 is YYNGEE. The CDR3 covers 18 residues. This CDR3 is CASSVAHQGAKLVTEAFF. As DNA, the CDR3 is TGTGCCAGCAGCGTAGCACATCAGGGGGCAAAGTTAGTCACTGAAGCTTTCTTT.

This clone was counted a few times. The chain employs TRBV9 and TRBJ2-1, with 7 bases aligning to TRBD1. V dropped 0 bases and J dropped 6; count of bases not matched to a gene: 9. Germline V lookup: CDR1 SGDLS, CDR2 YYNGEE. CDR3 length: 16 amino acids. CDR3 in amino acids: CASSVGQGSLGNEQFF. The DNA for the CDR3 is TGTGCCAGCAGCGTAGGACAGGGCTCGTTGGGCAATGAGCAGTTCTTC.

V usage is TRBV4-1 and J usage is TRBJ2-7, with D perhaps assigned TRBD1 or TRBD2 (6 bases each). Germline CDR1 and CDR2: MGHRA and YSYEKL. Trimming took off 3 bases at V and 3 bases at J, with 12 bases between the two ends. The CDR3 totals 14 residues. CDR3 nucleotides: TGCGCCAGCAGCCACGAAAAGGGGGGCTACGAGCAGTACTTC. It encodes CASSHEKGGYEQYF.

This clone was detected only a few times. This chain uses TRBV27 with TRBJ2-2; 7 bases line up with TRBD1. With V trimmed by 2 bases and J by 2 bases, 5 bases remained unmatched. In germline, CDR1 is MNHEY, CDR2 SMNVEV (reference sequence). This CDR3 contains 16 residues. The CDR3 here is CASSLRRQGNTGELFF. As DNA, the CDR3 is TGTGCCAGCAGTTTAAGGCGACAGGGTAACACCGGGGAGCTGTTTTTT.

A few counts support this clone. The genes are TRBV10-2 and TRBJ2-1, with TRBD2 identical over 7 bases. J was trimmed by 0 bases and V by 0 bases; bases with no gene match: 20. The CDR3 runs 22 residues. Germline CDR1 reads WSHSY; CDR2 reads SAAADI. The CDR3 DNA follows: TGCGCCAGCAGTGAGTCGGGAGGGGTGGATGTCTGGCGGGAGTACTCCTACAATGAGCAGTTCTTC. As protein: CASSESGGVDVWREYSYNEQFF.

This rearrangement joins TRBV14 to TRBJ2-3, with 7 bases lining up with TRBD1. The V gene's germline CDR1 is SGHDN and CDR2 FVKESK. This CDR3 spans 16 amino acids. V lost 2 bases and J lost 10; bases outside the gene matches: 15. The DNA of the CDR3 is TGTGCCAGCAGCCAATTTCAGGGGGTCGTGGCCGAGGCGCAGTATTTT. Its protein is CASSQFQGVVAEAQYF.

The chain recombines TRBV18 with TRBJ1-3; 8 bases agree with TRBD1. CDR1 is KGHSH and CDR2 is LQKENI in the germline V gene. This CDR3 contains 14 residues. Unmatched junction bases numbered 0, after V lost 2 bases and J lost 3 bases. The CDR3 DNA is TGTGCCAGCTCACCAGGACAGGGTGGAAACACCATATATTTT. Its translation is CASSPGQGGNTIYF.

The rearrangement joins TRBV10-3 to TRBJ1-1; no clear D. There are 15 residues in the CDR3. Trimming took off 0 bases at V and 4 bases at J, with 12 bases between the two ends. Germline CDR1 reads ENHRY; CDR2 reads SYGVKD. In DNA, the CDR3 is TGTGCCATCAGTGAGTCCTGGGGAGTGGGCACTGAAGCTTTCTTT. It encodes CAISESWGVGTEAFF.

The CDR3 DNA follows: TGTGCCAGCAGTTTACCCGGGACGGGGGACCACGAGCAGTACTTC. It codes for CASSLPGTGDHEQYF. The chain links TRBV28 to TRBJ2-7, with D maybe TRBD2 (6 bases). The V gene's germline CDR1 is MDHEN and CDR2 SYDVKM. CDR3 length equals 15 residues. Trimming took 2 bases from V and 5 from J, leaving 16 bases between them.

This CDR3 reads CASSTRNPYEQYF. As DNA, the CDR3 is TGTGCCAGCAGTACCCGGAATCCCTACGAGCAGTACTTC. The chain is built from TRBV28 and TRBJ2-7; D remains unclear. The V end was cut by 5 bases, the J end by 2 bases, with 10 bases between. Germline lookup yields CDR1 MDHEN and CDR2 SYDVKM. This CDR3 region has 13 residues.

The chain employs TRBV30 and TRBJ2-2; no definite D call. The germline V and J ends were trimmed by 2 bases and 6 bases, with 10 bases remaining between them. The V gene's germline CDR1 is GTSNPN and CDR2 SVGIG (reference sequence). The CDR3 consists of 13 residues. CDR3 DNA: TGTGCCTGGAGTTCAGGTCATTCCGGGGAGCTGTTTTTT. Its protein product is CAWSSGHSGELFF.

In its sample, this clone was seen a few times. V usage is TRBV9 and J usage is TRBJ2-7; 9 bases agree with TRBD2. Germline CDR1 reads SGDLS; CDR2 reads YYNGEE. V trimming: 0 bases; J trimming: 6 bases; junction bases outside the gene matches: 7. This CDR3 region has 15 residues. CDR3 nucleotide sequence: TGTGCCAGCAGCGTAGGGGCTAGCGGGGCCTCCGAGCAGTACTTC. Protein sequence: CASSVGASGASEQYF.

The V call is TRBV28, the J call TRBJ2-5; D uncertain. Looked up from germline, CDR1 is MDHEN and CDR2 is SYDVKM. V lost 10 bases to trimming and J lost 5 bases, with 11 bases between them. The CDR3 runs to 11 residues. CDR3 nucleotide sequence: TGTGCCACTGGGCCCGAGGAGACCCAGTACTTC. Translation: CATGPEETQYF. The full variable domain, in which reference TRBV28 and TRBJ2-5 provide the parts outside the CDR3, is DVKVTQSSRYLVKRTGEKVFLECVQDMDHENMFWYRQDPGLGLRLIYFSYDVKMKEKGDIPEGYSVSREKKERFSLILESASTNQTSMYLCATGPEETQYFGPGTRLLVL.